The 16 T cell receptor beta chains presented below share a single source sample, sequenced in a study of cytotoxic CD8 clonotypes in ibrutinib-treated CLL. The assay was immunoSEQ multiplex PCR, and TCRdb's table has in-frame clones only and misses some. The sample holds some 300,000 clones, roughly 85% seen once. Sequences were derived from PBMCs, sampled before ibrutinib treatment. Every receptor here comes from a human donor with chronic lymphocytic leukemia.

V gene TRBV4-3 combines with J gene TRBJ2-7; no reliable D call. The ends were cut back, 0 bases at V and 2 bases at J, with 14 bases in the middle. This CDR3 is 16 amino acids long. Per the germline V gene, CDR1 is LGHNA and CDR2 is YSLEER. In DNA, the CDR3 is TGCGCCAGCAGCCAAGATCTGAGGACGGCAGCCTACGAGCAGTACTTC. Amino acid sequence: CASSQDLRTAAYEQYF.

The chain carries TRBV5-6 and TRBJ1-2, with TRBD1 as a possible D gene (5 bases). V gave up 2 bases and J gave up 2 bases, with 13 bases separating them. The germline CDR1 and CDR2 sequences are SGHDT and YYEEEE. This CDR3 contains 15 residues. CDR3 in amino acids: CASSFIDSPNYGYTF. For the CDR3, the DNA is TGTGCCAGCAGCTTTATCGACAGCCCCAACTATGGCTACACCTTC. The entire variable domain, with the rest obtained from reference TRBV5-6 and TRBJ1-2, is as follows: DAGVTQSPTHLIKTRGQQVTLRCSPKSGHDTVSWYQQALGQGPQFIFQYYEEEERQRGNFPDRFSGHQFPNYSSELNVNALLLGDSALYLCASSFIDSPNYGYTFGSGTRLTVV.

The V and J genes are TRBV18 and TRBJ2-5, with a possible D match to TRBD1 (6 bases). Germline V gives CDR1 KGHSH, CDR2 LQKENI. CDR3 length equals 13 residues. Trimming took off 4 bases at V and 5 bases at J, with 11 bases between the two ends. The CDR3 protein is CASSLQGRETQYF. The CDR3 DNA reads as TGTGCCAGCTCACTTCAGGGGCGGGAGACCCAGTACTTC.

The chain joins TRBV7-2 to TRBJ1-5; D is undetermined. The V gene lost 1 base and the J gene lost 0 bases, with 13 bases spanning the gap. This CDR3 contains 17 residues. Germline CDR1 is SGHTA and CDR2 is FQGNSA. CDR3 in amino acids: CASSLDYGLYSNQPQHF. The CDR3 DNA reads TGTGCCAGCAGCTTAGATTACGGACTTTATAGCAATCAGCCCCAGCATTTT.

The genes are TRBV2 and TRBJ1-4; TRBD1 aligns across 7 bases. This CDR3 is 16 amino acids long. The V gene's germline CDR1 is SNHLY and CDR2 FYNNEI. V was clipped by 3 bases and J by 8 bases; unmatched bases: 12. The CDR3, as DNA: TGTGCCAGCAGTGATCCGAGCGGGGACAGCCTCGAAAAACTGTTTTTT. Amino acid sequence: CASSDPSGDSLEKLFF.

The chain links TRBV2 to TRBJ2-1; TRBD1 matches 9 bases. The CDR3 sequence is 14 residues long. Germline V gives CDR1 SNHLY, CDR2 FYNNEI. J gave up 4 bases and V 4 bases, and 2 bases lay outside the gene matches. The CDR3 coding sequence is TGTGCCAGCAGTGGACAGGGGGTTTACAATGAGCAGTTCTTC. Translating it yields CASSGQGVYNEQFF.

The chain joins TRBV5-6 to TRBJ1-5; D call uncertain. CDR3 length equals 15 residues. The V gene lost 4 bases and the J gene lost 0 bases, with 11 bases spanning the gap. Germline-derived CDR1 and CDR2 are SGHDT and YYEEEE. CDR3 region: CASSLKGYSNQPQHF. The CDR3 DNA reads TGTGCCAGCAGCCTCAAGGGCTATAGCAATCAGCCCCAGCATTTT.

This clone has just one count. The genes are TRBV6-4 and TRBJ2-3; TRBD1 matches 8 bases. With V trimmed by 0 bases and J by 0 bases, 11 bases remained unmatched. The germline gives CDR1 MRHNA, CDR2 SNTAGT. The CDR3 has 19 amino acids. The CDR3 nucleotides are TGTGCCAGCAGTGACTCTTCAGGGGGCTTGCGGACTAGCACAGATACGCAGTATTTT. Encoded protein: CASSDSSGGLRTSTDTQYF.

DNA for the CDR3: TGTGCCATCAGTGATCACGACAGGGACACTGAAGCTTTCTTT. It is translated as CAISDHDRDTEAFF. The rearrangement uses TRBV10-3 and TRBJ1-1, with 7 bases fitting TRBD1. The CDR3 contains 14 residues. V gave up 3 bases and J gave up 3 bases; unmatched junction bases: 4. CDR1 ENHRY and CDR2 SYGVKD come from the germline V gene.

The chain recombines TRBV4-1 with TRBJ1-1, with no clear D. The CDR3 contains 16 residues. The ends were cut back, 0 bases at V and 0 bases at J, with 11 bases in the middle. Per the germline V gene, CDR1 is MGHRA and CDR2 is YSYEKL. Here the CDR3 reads CASSQDRSGMNTEAFF. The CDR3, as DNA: TGCGCCAGCAGCCAAGATCGTTCAGGTATGAACACTGAAGCTTTCTTT.

The CDR3: CASRIRTGTHYNEQFF. The CDR3 nucleotides read TGTGCCAGCAGAATACGGACCGGCACCCACTACAATGAGCAGTTCTTC. V and J are TRBV5-6 and TRBJ2-1; the D is unclear. Trimming pared 5 bases from V and 3 bases from J, leaving 18 bases between. The CDR3 is made up of 16 amino acids. In germline, CDR1 is SGHDT, CDR2 YYEEEE.

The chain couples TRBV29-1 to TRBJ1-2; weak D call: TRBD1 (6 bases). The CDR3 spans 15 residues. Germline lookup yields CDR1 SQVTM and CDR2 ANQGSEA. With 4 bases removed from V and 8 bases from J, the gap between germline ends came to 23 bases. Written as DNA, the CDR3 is TGCAGCGTTGCGCCTCGATTGGGGCAGGGGTTCGGCTACACCTTC. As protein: CSVAPRLGQGFGYTF.

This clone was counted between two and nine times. The CDR3 nucleotides are TGTGCCAGCAGCGTAGTTGGAGGGACGAACACCGGGGAGCTGTTTTTT. It translates to CASSVVGGTNTGELFF. The chain links TRBV9 to TRBJ2-2; tentative D call: TRBD2 (6 bases). Germline lookup yields CDR1 SGDLS and CDR2 YYNGEE. This CDR3 comprises 16 residues. With 0 bases removed from V and 0 bases from J, the gap between germline ends came to 9 bases.

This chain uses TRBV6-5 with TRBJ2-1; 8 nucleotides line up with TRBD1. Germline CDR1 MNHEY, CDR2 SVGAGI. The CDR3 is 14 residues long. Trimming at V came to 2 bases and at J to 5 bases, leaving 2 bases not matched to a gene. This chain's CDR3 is CASSYMDRDNEQFF. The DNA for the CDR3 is TGTGCCAGCAGTTACATGGACAGGGACAATGAGCAGTTCTTC.

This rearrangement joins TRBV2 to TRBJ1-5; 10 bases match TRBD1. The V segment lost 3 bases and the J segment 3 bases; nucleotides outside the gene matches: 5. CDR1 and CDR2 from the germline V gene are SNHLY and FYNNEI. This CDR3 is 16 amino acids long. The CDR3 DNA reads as TGTGCCAGCAGTGACCCGACAGGGGGCCACAATCAGCCCCAGCATTTT. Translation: CASSDPTGGHNQPQHF.

DNA of the CDR3: TGCGCCAGCAGGGGACAGCAACAAGAGACCCAGTACTTC. It yields the protein CASRGQQQETQYF. V and J are TRBV10-2 and TRBJ2-5, with 7 bases fitting TRBD1. V lost 6 bases to trimming and J lost 2 bases; unmatched junction nucleotides: 3. CDR3 length: 13 residues. Germline V gene data show CDR1 as WSHSY and CDR2 as SAAADI.